The TCR delta chain under discussion was sequenced for a study of Vδ1+ human thymocytes. In the case of this clone: Antigen specificity is unknown.

CDR1 TSWWSYY and CDR2 QGS come from the germline V gene. The CDR3 is 17 residues long. With 3 bases clipped from V and 8 bases from J, the junction kept 15 bases outside the gene matches. The template was reverse-transcribed extracted RNA. The CDR3 regions were amplified by multiplex PCR from V-gene primers to a constant-region primer. TCRdb redid clone calling on the multiplex PCR reads using CATT. The sample consists of about 75,000 delta-chain clones, about 35% of them appearing once. Findings and caveats of the study: In the thymus, TRG and TRD repertoires looked highly polyclonal with Gaussian CDR3 lengths. Roughly 22% of thymic delta-chain sequences were Vdelta2, with few Vdelta3, unlike blood Vdelta1+ controls.

The chain uses TRDV1 and TRDJ1; 10 bases line up with TRDD3. This receptor was taken from a boy in the first two years of life who had congenital heart surgery. The material sequenced was Vdelta1+ gamma-delta thymocytes from the thymus. Subset described: FACS-sorted CD3+ TCRalphabeta- TCRVdelta1+ TCRVdelta2- thymocytes. CDR3 amino acids: CALGDPASYGGYEKLIF. DNA of the CDR3: TGTGCTCTTGGGGACCCCGCTTCCTACGGGGGATACGAAAAACTCATCTTT.